The 17 T cell receptor beta chains reported below all come from one sample, sequenced in a study of shared clonotypes between healthy human individuals. Naive CD8 cells, CD45RO-negative and positively selected for CCR7, excluded terminally differentiated effector memory CD45RA+ cells. Data came from immunoSEQ multiplex PCR; TCRdb stores just in-frame clones and leaves some out. The table includes a few million clones, roughly 93% detected once. The sequenced sample consisted of naive CD8+ T cells from PBMCs. Receptors originate from a man aged 18 to 29 in good health. Some clones in this sample may be carry-over from other donors' samples.

The count of this clone is one. V is TRBV6-1 and J is TRBJ2-1; 9 bases map to TRBD2. The germline gives CDR1 MNHNS, CDR2 SASEGT. The V and J ends lost 2 bases and 3 bases, in that order; junction bases with no gene match: 5. CDR3 length: 16 residues. The DNA for the CDR3 is TGTGCCAGCAGTGAAAAGACTAGCGGAGTCTACAATGAGCAGTTCTTC. It yields the protein CASSEKTSGVYNEQFF.

This chain uses TRBV7-8 with TRBJ2-1; TRBD2 is a possible D gene (5 bases). Germline V gene sequence: CDR1 SGHVS, CDR2 FQNEAQ. The CDR3 length is 15 residues. Trimming shortened V by 4 bases and J by 9 bases, and 19 bases separated the two germline ends. CDR3 region: CASSSHTLVPGEQFF. The CDR3 DNA is TGTGCCAGCAGCTCCCATACACTAGTTCCCGGTGAGCAGTTCTTC.

The J gene is TRBJ2-5, the V gene TRBV19; 7 bases line up with TRBD1. The V gene end was trimmed by 4 bases and the J gene end by 5 bases; junction bases not matched to a gene: 10. The CDR3 is made up of 15 amino acids. CDR1 and CDR2 from the germline V gene are LNHDA and SQIVND (reference sequence). The CDR3 protein is CASSNEGTVRETQYF. CDR3 coding DNA: TGTGCCAGTAGTAACGAGGGGACAGTTCGGGAGACCCAGTACTTC.

The genes are TRBV15 and TRBJ1-3; TRBD1 might be the D (6 bases). The germline CDR1 and CDR2 sequences are LNHNV and YYDKDF (reference sequence). The germline V and J ends were trimmed by 5 bases and 3 bases, with 17 bases remaining between them. CDR3 length: 16 residues. CDR3 in amino acids: CATSLASGAGGNTIYF. The CDR3 DNA is TGTGCCACCAGCCTAGCTTCGGGGGCGGGTGGAAACACCATATATTTT.

The V and J genes are TRBV9 and TRBJ2-6; 7 bases map to TRBD1. Germline assignment: CDR1 SGDLS and CDR2 YYNGEE. The V and J ends lost 3 bases and 0 bases, in that order; junction bases with no gene match: 12. The CDR3 spans 19 residues. CDR3 sequence reads: CASSEDRTERGSGANVLTF. CDR3 DNA: TGTGCCAGCAGCGAGGACAGGACTGAAAGGGGCTCTGGGGCCAACGTCCTGACTTTC.

This sequence joins TRBV2 and TRBJ2-1, with 7 bases lining up with TRBD1. Germline CDR1 SNHLY, CDR2 FYNNEI. With V trimmed by 5 bases and J by 3 bases, 4 bases remained unmatched. The CDR3 length is 14 residues. CDR3 nucleotide sequence: TGTGCCAGCAGTCCGGACAGGATCTACAATGAGCAGTTCTTC. Its protein is CASSPDRIYNEQFF.

The rearrangement links TRBV28 to TRBJ2-4; D is unclear. The V end was cut by 5 bases, the J end by 3 bases, with 11 bases between. The CDR3 totals 14 residues. Looked up from germline, CDR1 is MDHEN and CDR2 is SYDVKM. The CDR3 DNA reads TGTGCCAGCAGTAGAGAGTCGGGCAAAAACATTCAGTACTTC. Amino acids: CASSRESGKNIQYF.

The V and J genes are TRBV19 and TRBJ2-5; a weak D match, TRBD2 (6 bases). Germline V gene lookup returns CDR1 LNHDA and CDR2 SQIVND (reference sequence). The V end lost 1 base, the J end lost 3 bases, and 9 bases lay between the germline ends. There are 14 residues in the CDR3. The CDR3 DNA reads TGTGCCAGTAGTATAGGACTAGTAGAAGAGACCCAGTACTTC. This codes for CASSIGLVEETQYF.

CDR3 residues: CASSFDREILNTGELFF. The CDR3, as DNA: TGCGCCAGCAGCTTTGACAGGGAGATCTTGAACACCGGGGAGCTGTTTTTT. This rearrangement joins TRBV5-1 to TRBJ2-2; 7 bases match TRBD1. The CDR3 is 17 amino acids. Germline V lookup: CDR1 SGHRS, CDR2 YFSETQ. The J segment lost 1 base and the V segment lost 2 bases, leaving 8 bases of the junction unmatched.

The chain has TRBV7-9 and TRBJ2-7; 8 nucleotides align to TRBD2. V shed 6 bases and J 2 bases; nucleotides not matched to a gene: 12. Germline V gene sequence: CDR1 SEHNR, CDR2 FQNEAQ (reference sequence). CDR3 size: 16 residues. The CDR3 coding sequence is TGTGCCAGCAGAGACCTTAGCGGGATCCTACCCTACGAGCAGTACTTC. It codes for CASRDLSGILPYEQYF.

V is TRBV30 and J is TRBJ1-2; D is possibly TRBD1 (5 bases). Trimming shortened V by 3 bases and J by 1 base, and 12 bases separated the two germline ends. The CDR3 loop spans 14 amino acids. Germline CDR1 and CDR2: GTSNPN and SVGIG (reference sequence). CDR3 DNA sequence: TGTGCCTGGAGGGCAAGGGGCCGTAACTATGGCTACACCTTC. Translation: CAWRARGRNYGYTF.

CDR3 sequence (DNA): TGTGCCAGCCGGGACCTGCCCACTGAAGCTTTCTTT. Translating it yields CASRDLPTEAFF. V and J are TRBV5-8 and TRBJ1-1, with a tentative D call TRBD1 (5 bases). The ends were cut back, 7 bases at V and 4 bases at J, with 11 bases in the middle. CDR1 and CDR2 (germline): SGHTS, YDEGEE. CDR3 length: 12 amino acids.

V is TRBV11-2 and J is TRBJ2-4; no clear D. Germline V CDR1 and CDR2: SGHAT, FQNNGV. The CDR3 spans 16 residues. V lost 4 bases, J lost 3 bases, and 16 bases lay in between. CDR3 nucleotides: TGTGCCAGCAGCTCCCGTCTATCCACGGGCAAAAACATTCAGTACTTC. Residues: CASSSRLSTGKNIQYF. The whole variable domain, remainder taken from reference TRBV11-2 and TRBJ2-4, is EAGVAQSPRYKIIEKRQSVAFWCNPISGHATLYWYQQILGQGPKLLIQFQNNGVVDDSQLPKDRFSAERLKGVDSTLKIQPAKLEDSAVYLCASSSRLSTGKNIQYFGAGTRLSVL.

This clone has just a few counts. The chain recombines TRBV7-9 with TRBJ1-1; D is uncertain. The V end was cut by 1 base, the J end by 4 bases, with 10 bases between. Germline V gene data show CDR1 as SEHNR and CDR2 as FQNEAQ (reference sequence). CDR3 size: 14 residues. In DNA form, the CDR3 reads TGTGCCAGCAGCTTAGACGTTGCAGGCACTGAAGCTTTCTTT. Translated, it gives CASSLDVAGTEAFF.

The rearrangement uses TRBV6-1 and TRBJ2-1; possible D gene TRBD2, 5 bases. This CDR3 has 15 amino acids. The germline gives CDR1 MNHNS, CDR2 SASEGT. V gave up 0 bases and J gave up 8 bases, with 14 bases separating them. Written as DNA, the CDR3 is TGTGCCAGCAGTGAAGCGGTCGGGGTATTGGATGAGCAGTTCTTC. This gives the protein CASSEAVGVLDEQFF.

This clone came up once. The chain links TRBV9 to TRBJ2-5; 10 nucleotides agree with TRBD2. Looked up from germline, CDR1 is SGDLS and CDR2 is YYNGEE. The CDR3 contains 16 residues. V shed 3 bases and J 1 base; nucleotides not matched to a gene: 6. In DNA, the CDR3 is TGTGCCAGCAGCGCCCGGCCTAGCGGGAGCCAAGAGACCCAGTACTTC. Translation: CASSARPSGSQETQYF. The entire variable domain, with the rest obtained from reference TRBV9 and TRBJ2-5, is as follows: DSGVTQTPKHLITATGQRVTLRCSPRSGDLSVYWYQQSLDQGLQFLIQYYNGEERAKGNILERFSAQQFPDLHSELNLSSLELGDSALYFCASSARPSGSQETQYFGPGTRLLVL.

The rearrangement uses TRBV9 and TRBJ1-1, with 7 bases fitting TRBD1. The CDR3 spans 13 residues. The trim removed 4 bases at V and 5 bases at J, leaving 5 bases unmatched. Germline CDR1 is SGDLS and CDR2 is YYNGEE. The CDR3, as DNA: TGTGCCAGCAGCATAGGGGGCGGAACTGAAGCTTTCTTT. Amino acid sequence: CASSIGGGTEAFF.